The 13 T cell receptor beta chains below all came from one sample that was sequenced in a study of blood T cell repertoires in COVID-19. Clones were sequenced by immunoSEQ multiplex PCR, and TCRdb holds only the in-frame ones, with some missing. The sample consists of about 120,000 clones, around three quarters of them appearing once. The specimen sequenced was peripheral blood. The receptors here all came from a man aged 35 to 55 with active or convalescent COVID-19.

The chain uses TRBV5-5 and TRBJ2-5; D might be TRBD1 (5 bases). This CDR3 region has 17 residues. The germline gives CDR1 SGHKS, CDR2 YYEKEE (reference sequence). V lost 5 bases to trimming and J lost 6 bases, with 26 bases between them. CDR3 sequence (DNA): TGTGCCAGCAGGCGCGACCCCCAGGGTGTCGCTGAAAAGACCCAGTACTTC. It translates to CASRRDPQGVAEKTQYF.

The gene calls are TRBV28 and TRBJ1-5, with 7 nucleotides matching TRBD1. J gave up 6 bases and V 6 bases, and 11 bases lay outside the gene matches. Germline values: CDR1 MDHEN, CDR2 SYDVKM. This CDR3 is built from 15 residues. CDR3 in amino acids: CASSPPGGYGQPQHF. The CDR3 nucleotides read TGTGCCAGCAGCCCCCCAGGGGGGTATGGTCAGCCCCAGCATTTT.

This chain links TRBV30 with TRBJ1-2, with D hard to call. V dropped 0 bases and J dropped 8 bases, with 7 bases sitting between them. The CDR3 contains 11 residues. Germline V gene lookup returns CDR1 GTSNPN and CDR2 SVGIG (reference sequence). CDR3 amino acids: CAWSVHMGYTF. CDR3 in DNA: TGTGCCTGGAGTGTACATATGGGCTACACCTTC.

The chain carries TRBV5-5 and TRBJ1-1; 9 bases map to TRBD1. This CDR3 has 14 amino acids. Trimming took 1 base from V and 4 from J; bases not matched to a gene: 2. Germline V CDR1 and CDR2: SGHKS, YYEKEE (reference sequence). CDR3 coding DNA: TGTGCCAGCAGCTTGTTGACAGGGGGCACTGAAGCTTTCTTT. Its protein product is CASSLLTGGTEAFF. Looking up the rest from reference TRBV5-5 and TRBJ1-1 gives the full variable domain: DAGVTQSPTHLIKTRGQQVTLRCSPISGHKSVSWYQQVLGQGPQFIFQYYEKEERGRGNFPDRFSARQFPNYSSELNVNALLLGDSALYLCASSLLTGGTEAFFGQGTRLTVV.

This clone was counted a few times. The rearrangement joins TRBV7-6 to TRBJ1-3; D gene unclear. Germline CDR1 and CDR2: SGHVS and FNYEAQ. The CDR3 is 16 amino acids. Trimming took off 1 base at V and 4 bases at J, with 14 bases between the two ends. The CDR3 sequence: CASSLDRDSRGNTIYF. CDR3 nucleotide sequence: TGTGCCAGCAGCTTAGATCGAGACTCCCGGGGAAACACCATATATTTT.

This clone has just a few counts. The junction departs from germline at one end; a sequencing error may be responsible. The J gene is TRBJ2-7, the V gene TRBV7-7, with unresolved D. From germline, CDR1 is SSHAT and CDR2 FNYEAQ (reference sequence). This CDR3 is 12 amino acids long. Here the CDR3 reads CASIRSSYEQYF. DNA for the CDR3: TGTGCTAGCATCCGGTCCTCCTACGAGCAGTACTTC. The complete variable domain, with remaining parts taken from reference TRBV7-7 and TRBJ2-7, reads GAGVSQSPRYKVTKRGQDVTLRCDPISSHATLYWYQQALGQGPEFLTYFNYEAQPDKSGLPSDRFSAERPEGSISTLTIQRTEQRDSAMYRCASIRSSYEQYFGPGTRLTVT.

The chain uses TRBV28 and TRBJ1-5; TRBD1 agrees at 7 bases. CDR3 length equals 15 residues. Germline V gene data show CDR1 as MDHEN and CDR2 as SYDVKM. Trimming removed 8 bases from V and 2 bases from J; junction bases left unmatched: 9. Here the CDR3 reads CASGAGQVGNQPQHF. The CDR3 DNA follows: TGTGCCAGCGGTGCAGGACAGGTTGGCAATCAGCCCCAGCATTTT.

This chain uses TRBV27 with TRBJ1-2, with a weak D call TRBD1 (5 bases). From germline, CDR1 is MNHEY and CDR2 SMNVEV (reference sequence). This CDR3 contains 15 residues. Trimming left V 2 bases short and J 5 bases short, with 15 bases between. DNA of the CDR3: TGTGCCAGCAGTTTAGGAAGGGGAGGAGGTTATGGCTACACCTTC. It specifies CASSLGRGGGYGYTF.

Here the CDR3 DNA reads TGTGCCAGCAGGCCCGTACTAGCGGGAGAGACCCAGTACTTC. This codes for CASRPVLAGETQYF. The J gene is TRBJ2-5, the V gene TRBV6-6; 9 bases line up with TRBD2. This CDR3 has 14 residues. V trimming: 6 bases; J trimming: 4 bases; junction bases outside the gene matches: 6. Germline-derived CDR1 and CDR2 are MNHNY and SVGAGI (reference sequence).

The gene calls are TRBV11-3 and TRBJ1-2, with D possibly being TRBD1 (5 bases). V lost 2 bases and J lost 3, with 13 bases in between. Germline CDR1 reads SGHNT; CDR2 reads YENEEA. The CDR3 runs 15 residues. The CDR3 nucleotides read TGTGCCAGCAGCTTATTATCCGGGGGGGACTATGGCTACACCTTC. Encoded protein: CASSLLSGGDYGYTF. The full variable domain, in which reference TRBV11-3 and TRBJ1-2 provide the parts outside the CDR3, is EAGVVQSPRYKIIEKKQPVAFWCNPISGHNTLYWYLQNLGQGPELLIRYENEEAVDDSQLPKDRFSAERLKGVDSTLKIQPAELGDSAVYLCASSLLSGGDYGYTFGSGTRLTVV.

The chain has TRBV2 and TRBJ2-2, with D maybe TRBD2 (5 bases). From germline, CDR1 is SNHLY and CDR2 FYNNEI. Trimming left V 2 bases short and J 4 bases short, with 14 bases between. The CDR3 length is 16 residues. CDR3 region: CASSERGFGLTGELFF. The DNA of the CDR3 is TGTGCCAGCAGTGAACGCGGGTTTGGCCTCACCGGGGAGCTGTTTTTT.

The rearrangement links TRBV30 to TRBJ2-4, with 7 bases matching TRBD2. V dropped 0 bases and J dropped 2; count of bases not matched to a gene: 7. The germline V gene has CDR1 GTSNPN and CDR2 SVGIG (reference sequence). This CDR3 has 16 amino acids. The CDR3 region has the DNA TGTGCCTGGAGTGTAGGTTGGCGGGAGCCCAAAAACATTCAGTACTTC. It translates to CAWSVGWREPKNIQYF.

The chain joins TRBV5-1 to TRBJ1-5, with TRBD1 identical over 8 bases. The germline V gene has CDR1 SGHRS and CDR2 YFSETQ. The CDR3 loop spans 16 amino acids. V dropped 3 bases and J dropped 4; count of bases not matched to a gene: 9. The CDR3 protein is CASSSAPGTGNQPQHF. CDR3 in DNA: TGCGCCAGCAGCTCCGCCCCCGGGACAGGTAATCAGCCCCAGCATTTT.